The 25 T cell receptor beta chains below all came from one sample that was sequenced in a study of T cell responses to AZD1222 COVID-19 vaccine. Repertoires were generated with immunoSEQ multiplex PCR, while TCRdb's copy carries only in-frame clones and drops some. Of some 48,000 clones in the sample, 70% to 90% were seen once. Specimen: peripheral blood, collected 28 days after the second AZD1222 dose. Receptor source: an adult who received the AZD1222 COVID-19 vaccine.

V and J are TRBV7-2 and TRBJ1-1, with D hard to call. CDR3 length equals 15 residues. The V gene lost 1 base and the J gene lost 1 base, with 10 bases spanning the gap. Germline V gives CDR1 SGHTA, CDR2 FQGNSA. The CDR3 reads CASSLEQLPNTEAFF. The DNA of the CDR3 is TGTGCCAGCAGCTTAGAACAGCTGCCGAACACTGAAGCTTTCTTT.

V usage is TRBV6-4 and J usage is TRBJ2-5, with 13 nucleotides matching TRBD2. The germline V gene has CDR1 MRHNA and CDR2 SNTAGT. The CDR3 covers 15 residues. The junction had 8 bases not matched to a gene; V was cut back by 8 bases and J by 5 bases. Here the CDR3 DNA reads TGTGCCAGCCAAAGGACTAGCGGGAGAGGCGAGACCCAGTACTTC. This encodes CASQRTSGRGETQYF.

The CDR3 DNA reads as TGTGCCAGCAAGGAGGGCATCGCGGGCTATGGCTACACCTTC. It specifies CASKEGIAGYGYTF. The J gene is TRBJ1-2, the V gene TRBV6-5; D remains ambiguous. The CDR3 has 14 residues. Germline loops: CDR1 MNHEY, CDR2 SVGAGI. The V and J ends lost 7 bases and 4 bases respectively, with 16 bases between them.

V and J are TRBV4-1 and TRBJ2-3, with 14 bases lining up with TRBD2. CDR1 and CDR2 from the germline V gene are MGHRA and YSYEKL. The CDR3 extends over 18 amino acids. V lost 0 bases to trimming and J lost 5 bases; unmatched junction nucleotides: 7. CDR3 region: CASSQEMGGTSGRDTQYF. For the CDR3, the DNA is TGCGCCAGCAGCCAAGAAATGGGAGGGACTAGCGGGAGAGATACGCAGTATTTT.

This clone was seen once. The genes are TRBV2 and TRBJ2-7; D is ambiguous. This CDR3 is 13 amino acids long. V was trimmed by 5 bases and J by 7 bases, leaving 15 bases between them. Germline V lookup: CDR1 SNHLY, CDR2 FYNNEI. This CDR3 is CASSWAALGEQYF. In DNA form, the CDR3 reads TGTGCCAGCAGTTGGGCCGCGCTAGGAGAGCAGTACTTC.

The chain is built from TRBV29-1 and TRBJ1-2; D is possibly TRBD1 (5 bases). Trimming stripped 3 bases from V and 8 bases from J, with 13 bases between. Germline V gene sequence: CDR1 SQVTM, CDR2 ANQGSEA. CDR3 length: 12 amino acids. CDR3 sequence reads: CSVDYGAQGYTF. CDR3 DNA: TGCAGCGTTGACTATGGGGCTCAAGGCTACACCTTC.

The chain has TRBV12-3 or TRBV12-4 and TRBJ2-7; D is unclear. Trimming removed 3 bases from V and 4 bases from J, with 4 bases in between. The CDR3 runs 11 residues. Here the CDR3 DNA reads TGTGCCAGCAGTTTTCTTTACGAGCAGTACTTC. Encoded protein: CASSFLYEQYF.

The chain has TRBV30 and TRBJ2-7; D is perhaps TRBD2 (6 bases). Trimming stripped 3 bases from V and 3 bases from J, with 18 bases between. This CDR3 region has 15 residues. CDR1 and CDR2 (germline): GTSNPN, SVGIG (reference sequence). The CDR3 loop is CAWSNPGPEGYEQYF. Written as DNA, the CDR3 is TGTGCCTGGAGCAATCCCGGACCGGAGGGCTACGAGCAGTACTTC.

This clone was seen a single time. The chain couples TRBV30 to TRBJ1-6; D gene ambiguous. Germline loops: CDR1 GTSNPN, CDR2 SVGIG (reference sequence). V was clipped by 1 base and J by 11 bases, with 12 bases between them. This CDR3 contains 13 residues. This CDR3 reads CAWSEGLFPPLHF. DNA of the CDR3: TGTGCCTGGAGTGAAGGTCTATTCCCACCCCTCCACTTT.

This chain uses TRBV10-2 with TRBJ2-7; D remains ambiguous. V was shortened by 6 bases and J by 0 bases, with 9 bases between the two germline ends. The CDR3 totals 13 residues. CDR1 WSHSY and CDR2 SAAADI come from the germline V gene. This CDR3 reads CASRGIGSYEQYF. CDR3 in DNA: TGCGCCAGCAGGGGCATCGGCTCCTACGAGCAGTACTTC.

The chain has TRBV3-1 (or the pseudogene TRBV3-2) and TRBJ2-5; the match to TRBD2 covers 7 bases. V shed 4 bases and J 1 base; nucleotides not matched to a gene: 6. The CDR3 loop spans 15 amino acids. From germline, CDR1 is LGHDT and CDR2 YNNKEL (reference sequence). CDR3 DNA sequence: TGTGCCAGCAGCCGACCAGGCGGGGGCCAAGAGACCCAGTACTTC. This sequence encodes CASSRPGGGQETQYF.

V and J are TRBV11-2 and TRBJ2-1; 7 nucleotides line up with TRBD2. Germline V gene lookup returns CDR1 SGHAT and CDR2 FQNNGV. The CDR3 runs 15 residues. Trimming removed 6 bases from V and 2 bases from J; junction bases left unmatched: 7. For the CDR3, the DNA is TGTGCCAGCAGTAGGGACGGGAGGCCCTACAATGAGCAGTTCTTC. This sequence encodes CASSRDGRPYNEQFF.

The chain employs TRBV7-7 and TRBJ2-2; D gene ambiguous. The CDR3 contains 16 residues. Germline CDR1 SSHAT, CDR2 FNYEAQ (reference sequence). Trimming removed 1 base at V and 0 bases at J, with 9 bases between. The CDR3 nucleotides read TGTGCCAGCAGCTTAGGACGGACCCCGAACACCGGGGAGCTGTTTTTT. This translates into CASSLGRTPNTGELFF.

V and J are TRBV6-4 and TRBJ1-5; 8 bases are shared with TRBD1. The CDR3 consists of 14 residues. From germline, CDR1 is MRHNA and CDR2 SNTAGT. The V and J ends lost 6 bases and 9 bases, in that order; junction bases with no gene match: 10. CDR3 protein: CASSEDRVRGPQHF. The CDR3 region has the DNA TGTGCCAGCAGCGAGGACAGGGTGAGGGGGCCCCAGCATTTT.

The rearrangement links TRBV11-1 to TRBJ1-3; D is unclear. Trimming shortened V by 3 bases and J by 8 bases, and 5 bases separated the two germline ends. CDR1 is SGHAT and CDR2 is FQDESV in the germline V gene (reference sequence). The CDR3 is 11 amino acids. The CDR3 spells CASSFGDTIYF. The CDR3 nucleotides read TGTGCCAGCAGCTTTGGGGACACCATATATTTT.

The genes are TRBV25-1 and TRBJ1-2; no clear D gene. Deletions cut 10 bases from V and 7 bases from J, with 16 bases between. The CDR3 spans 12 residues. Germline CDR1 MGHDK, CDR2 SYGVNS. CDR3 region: CATTYQDGGYTF. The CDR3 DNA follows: TGTGCCACTACATATCAGGATGGTGGCTACACCTTC.

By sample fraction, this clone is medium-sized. The CDR3 nucleotides are TGTGCCAGCAGCTCTGTACGCAATGAGCAGTTCTTC. Its protein is CASSSVRNEQFF. The V call is TRBV7-9, the J call TRBJ2-1, with no clear D. CDR1 and CDR2 (germline): SEHNR, FQNEAQ (reference sequence). V lost 4 bases and J lost 6, with 7 bases in between. The CDR3 length is 12 residues.

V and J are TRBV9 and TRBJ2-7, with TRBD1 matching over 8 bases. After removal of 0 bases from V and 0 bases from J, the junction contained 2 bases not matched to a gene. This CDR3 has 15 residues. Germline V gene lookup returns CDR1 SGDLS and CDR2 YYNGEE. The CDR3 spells CASSVGGQASYEQYF. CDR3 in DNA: TGTGCCAGCAGCGTAGGGGGACAGGCCTCCTACGAGCAGTACTTC.

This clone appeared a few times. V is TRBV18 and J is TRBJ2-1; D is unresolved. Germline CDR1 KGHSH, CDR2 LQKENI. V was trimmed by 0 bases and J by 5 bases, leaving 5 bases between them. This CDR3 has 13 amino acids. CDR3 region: CASSPPLHNEQFF. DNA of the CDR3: TGTGCCAGCTCACCACCGTTGCACAATGAGCAGTTCTTC. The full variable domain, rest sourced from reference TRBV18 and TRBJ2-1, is NAGVMQNPRHLVRRRGQEARLRCSPMKGHSHVYWYRQLPEEGLKFMVYLQKENIIDESGMPKERFSAEFPKEGPSILRIQQVVRGDSAAYFCASSPPLHNEQFFGPGTRLTVL.

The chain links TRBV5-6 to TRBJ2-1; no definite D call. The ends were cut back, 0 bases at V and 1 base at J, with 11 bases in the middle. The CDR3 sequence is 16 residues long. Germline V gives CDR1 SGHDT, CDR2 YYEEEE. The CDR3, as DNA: TGTGCCAGCAGCTTGGGGGCTGCCGGGTCCTACAATGAGCAGTTCTTC. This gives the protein CASSLGAAGSYNEQFF. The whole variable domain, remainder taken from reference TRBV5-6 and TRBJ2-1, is DAGVTQSPTHLIKTRGQQVTLRCSPKSGHDTVSWYQQALGQGPQFIFQYYEEEERQRGNFPDRFSGHQFPNYSSELNVNALLLGDSALYLCASSLGAAGSYNEQFFGPGTRLTVL.

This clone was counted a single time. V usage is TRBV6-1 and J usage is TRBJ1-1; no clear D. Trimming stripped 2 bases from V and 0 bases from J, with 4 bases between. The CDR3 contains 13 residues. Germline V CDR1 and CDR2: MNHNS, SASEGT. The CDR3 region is CASSERVNTEAFF. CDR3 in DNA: TGTGCCAGCAGTGAACGGGTGAACACTGAAGCTTTCTTT.

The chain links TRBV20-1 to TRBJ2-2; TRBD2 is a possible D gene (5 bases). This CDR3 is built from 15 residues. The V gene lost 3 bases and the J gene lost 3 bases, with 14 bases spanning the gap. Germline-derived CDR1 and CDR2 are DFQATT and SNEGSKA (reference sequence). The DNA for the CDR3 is TGCAGTGCTAGTGCGGGCGGATTTGACACCGGGGAGCTGTTTTTT. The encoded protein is CSASAGGFDTGELFF.

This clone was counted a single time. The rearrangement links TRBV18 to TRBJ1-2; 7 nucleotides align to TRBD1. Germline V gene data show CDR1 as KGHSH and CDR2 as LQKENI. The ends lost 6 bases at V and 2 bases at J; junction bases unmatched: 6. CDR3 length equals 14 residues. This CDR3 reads CASSSGGTNYGYTF. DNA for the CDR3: TGTGCCAGCTCCTCAGGGGGGACGAACTATGGCTACACCTTC.

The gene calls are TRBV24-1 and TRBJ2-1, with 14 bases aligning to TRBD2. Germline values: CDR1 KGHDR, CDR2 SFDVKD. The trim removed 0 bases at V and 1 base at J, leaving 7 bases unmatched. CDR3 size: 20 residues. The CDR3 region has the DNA TGTGCCACCAGTGATTTGCCCGGGACTAGCGGGAGAGGGTCCTACAATGAGCAGTTCTTC. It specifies CATSDLPGTSGRGSYNEQFF.

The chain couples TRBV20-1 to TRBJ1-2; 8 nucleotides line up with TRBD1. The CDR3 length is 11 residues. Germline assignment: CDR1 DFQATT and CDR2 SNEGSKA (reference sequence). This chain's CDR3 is CSATGGYGYTF. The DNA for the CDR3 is TGCAGCGCCACAGGGGGCTATGGCTACACCTTC.